This T cell receptor (beta chain) is drawn from a study of T cells in Graves' hyperthyroidism and ophthalmopathy. Points from the study as a whole: Most thyroid clonotypes expanded above 0.001 were also detected in blood.

Graves' hyperthyroidism is called stable when ophthalmopathy does not progress within 18 months. In patients aged 18 to 65, hyperthyroidism was newly diagnosed, with duration under 2 months. Uncontrolled infection, other autoimmune disease, pregnancy or lactation excluded patients. This clonotype has only one observation. The antigen remains unidentified. CDR3 length: 16 amino acids. V lost 8 bases to trimming and J lost 7 bases, with 29 bases between them. From germline, CDR1 is DFQATT and CDR2 SNEGSKA (reference sequence). Amplification of TCR beta CDR3 regions used RNA as the template. RT-PCR in the first round (using the HTBI primer set) targeted the TCR CDR3. Using its own MiXCR run on the multiplex PCR reads, TCRdb lists one record per CDR3 protein. The sample shows around 580,000 distinct CDR3 sequences, around 46% of them seen only once.

This TCR was recovered from a woman aged 18-30 years with Graves' hyperthyroidism. V and J are TRBV20-1 and TRBJ1-2, with D possibly TRBD1 on 6 matching bases. Sequencing used peripheral blood or thyroid tissue (not recorded which). CDR3 in DNA: TGCAGTCCGAGAGAAGGGGGTGCAGCCTACGGAGGTGGCTACACCTTC. Translation gives CSPREGGAAYGGGYTF.